This T cell receptor beta chain stems from a study of shared clonotypes between healthy human individuals. The overall study: Researchers assigned three CD4 naive, three CD4 memory, two CD8 naive and one CD8 memory plate to each donor. General observations from the study: Sampling was confined to blood; repertoires within tissues likely differ. In general, naive subsets displayed greater estimated richness than memory subsets did.

The protocol was immunoSEQ multiplex PCR, while the TCRdb copy is restricted to in-frame clones and leaves out a portion. The sample has about 380,000 clones, roughly 96% seen once; the top ten hold 0.32%. Losses at the gene ends were 7 bases for V and 5 bases for J; bases not matched to a gene: 7. The CDR3 consists of 13 residues. Germline V gene data show CDR1 as SGHTA and CDR2 as FQGTGA. As for this clone: Its antigen is still unknown.

This receptor was identified in a man aged 30 to 45 in good health. The chain couples TRBV7-3 to TRBJ1-1; TRBD1 aligns across 7 bases. Sequencing was done on a sample of memory CD8+ T cells sorted from blood. Indicated subset: CD45RO+ cells pooled with CCR7-negative TemRA cells. The CDR3 nucleotides read TGTGCCAGCAAAGAGGGGGCGAAGACTGAAGCTTTCTTT. Encoded protein: CASKEGAKTEAFF. Full variable domain (remainder filled in from reference TRBV7-3 and TRBJ1-1): GAGVSQTPSNKVTEKGKYVELRCDPISGHTALYWYRQSLGQGPEFLIYFQGTGAADDSGLPNDRFFAVRPEGSVSTLKIQRTERGDSAVYLCASKEGAKTEAFFGQGTRLTVV.